The present entry profiles one TCR beta chain with its context. Repertoires were generated with immunoSEQ multiplex PCR, while TCRdb's copy carries only in-frame clones and drops some. The table includes over 70,000 clones, around 92% detected once. Germline V gene sequence: CDR1 MNHEY, CDR2 SMNVEV (reference sequence). J gave up 1 base and V 3 bases, and 2 bases lay outside the gene matches. This CDR3 spans 16 amino acids. This specimen comes from a study of T cell changes during pregnancy in multiple sclerosis. The TCR sequence derives from a female donor in good health, enrolled as a control in a pregnancy study. The chain is built from TRBV27 and TRBJ1-6; the match to TRBD1 covers 8 bases. The material was peripheral blood, obtained in the third trimester of pregnancy. The CDR3 reads CASSFRTGSYNSPLHF. The CDR3 DNA follows: TGTGCCAGCAGTTTCCGGACAGGGTCCTATAATTCACCCCTCCACTTT.